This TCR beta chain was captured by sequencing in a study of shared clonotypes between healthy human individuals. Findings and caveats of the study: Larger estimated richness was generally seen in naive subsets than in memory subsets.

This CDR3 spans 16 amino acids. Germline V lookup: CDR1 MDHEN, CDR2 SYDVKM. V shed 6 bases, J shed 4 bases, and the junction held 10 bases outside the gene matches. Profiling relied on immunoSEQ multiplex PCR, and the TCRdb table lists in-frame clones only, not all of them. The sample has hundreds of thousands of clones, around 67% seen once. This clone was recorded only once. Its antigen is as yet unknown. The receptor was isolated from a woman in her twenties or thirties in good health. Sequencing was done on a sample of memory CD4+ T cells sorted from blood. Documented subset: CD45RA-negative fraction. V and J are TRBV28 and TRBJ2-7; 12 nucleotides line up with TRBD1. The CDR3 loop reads CASRVPGQGALYEQYF. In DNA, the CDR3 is TGTGCCAGCAGAGTACCGGGACAGGGGGCTCTTTACGAGCAGTACTTC.